Presented here are 10 T cell receptor beta chains from one specimen sequenced in a study of T cell responses to AZD1222 COVID-19 vaccine. Measured with immunoSEQ multiplex PCR; TCRdb has only the in-frame clones, and not every one. The sample lists over 95,000 clones, around 89% seen once, with approximately 7.5% in the top ten. The sample here was peripheral blood, taken on day 0 of AZD1222 vaccination. All receptors derive from an adult in good health.

The chain recombines TRBV19 with TRBJ1-1, with 8 positions matching TRBD1. Germline V CDR1 and CDR2: LNHDA, SQIVND (reference sequence). The V and J ends lost 7 bases and 4 bases, in that order; junction bases with no gene match: 8. This CDR3 has 14 residues. The CDR3 region is CASIMTGVFTEAFF. The CDR3 nucleotides are TGTGCCAGTATTATGACAGGGGTCTTCACTGAAGCTTTCTTT.

The chain couples TRBV28 to TRBJ2-5; D remains ambiguous. This CDR3 contains 13 residues. The germline V gene has CDR1 MDHEN and CDR2 SYDVKM. Trimming removed 7 bases at V and 1 base at J, with 10 bases between. The CDR3 sequence: CASTPPVQETQYF. CDR3 coding DNA: TGTGCCAGCACCCCCCCCGTCCAAGAGACCCAGTACTTC.

The gene calls are TRBV27 and TRBJ1-2; D is unresolved. The CDR3 is made up of 14 amino acids. The V end was cut by 5 bases, the J end by 11 bases, with 21 bases between. The germline V gene has CDR1 MNHEY and CDR2 SMNVEV (reference sequence). This CDR3 reads CASSIDPRSRGYTF. In DNA form, the CDR3 reads TGTGCCAGCAGTATAGACCCCCGTTCTCGCGGGTACACCTTC.

This clone occurred once. The chain joins TRBV13 to TRBJ1-4; D call uncertain. Per germline, CDR1 PRHDT and CDR2 FYEKMQ (reference sequence). The CDR3 contains 14 residues. The V and J ends lost 3 bases and 2 bases respectively, with 7 bases between them. The CDR3 sequence: CASSFRFTNEKLFF. Here the CDR3 DNA reads TGTGCCAGCAGCTTCAGATTTACTAATGAAAAACTGTTTTTT.

The gene calls are TRBV27 and TRBJ1-4, with a weak D call TRBD1 (6 bases). Trimming took off 4 bases at V and 4 bases at J, with 13 bases between the two ends. This CDR3 region has 15 residues. Germline values: CDR1 MNHEY, CDR2 SMNVEV (reference sequence). The DNA of the CDR3 is TGTGCCAGCAGTTCCGGGGGGGCCGGTAATGAAAAACTGTTTTTT. It specifies CASSSGGAGNEKLFF.

The chain combines TRBV9 with TRBJ2-1; TRBD2 aligns across 7 bases. The V gene's germline CDR1 is SGDLS and CDR2 YYNGEE. V lost 1 base, J lost 5 bases, and 6 bases stayed unmatched. The CDR3 is 15 amino acids. The CDR3 sequence is CASSVSSGPNNEQFF. Here the CDR3 DNA reads TGTGCCAGCAGCGTAAGTAGCGGGCCTAACAATGAGCAGTTCTTC.

The rearrangement joins TRBV28 to TRBJ1-3; D remains unclear. The length of the CDR3 is 12 residues. Deletions cut 1 base from V and 2 bases from J, with 0 bases between. Germline CDR1 and CDR2: MDHEN and SYDVKM. This CDR3 reads CASSLSGNTIYF. The CDR3 DNA follows: TGTGCCAGCAGTTTATCTGGAAACACCATATATTTT.

This clone was seen just once. The rearrangement links TRBV9 to TRBJ2-1; D is ambiguous. Germline assignment: CDR1 SGDLS and CDR2 YYNGEE. V lost 3 bases to trimming and J lost 4 bases, with 11 bases between them. CDR3 length equals 14 residues. CDR3 in DNA: TGTGCCAGCAGCGCCTTCGAGTTGTACAATGAGCAGTTCTTC. As protein: CASSAFELYNEQFF.

The gene calls are TRBV9 and TRBJ2-3; D is tentatively TRBD1 or TRBD2 (5 bases each). The CDR3 runs to 16 residues. Between the trimmed V and J ends, which lost 0 bases and 5 bases, there was a span of 16 bases. Looked up from germline, CDR1 is SGDLS and CDR2 is YYNGEE. The CDR3 region is CASSVARGLTGDTQYF. CDR3 coding DNA: TGTGCCAGCAGCGTAGCTCGGGGCCTGACGGGAGATACGCAGTATTTT.

The CDR3 reads CASSTPPGGSGTEAFF. The CDR3 region has the DNA TGTGCCAGCAGTACCCCCCCCGGGGGATCAGGGACTGAAGCTTTCTTT. This chain joins TRBV28 and TRBJ1-1, with D perhaps TRBD1 (5 bases). Germline V gene sequence: CDR1 MDHEN, CDR2 SYDVKM. V dropped 5 bases and J dropped 5 bases, with 21 bases sitting between them. The CDR3 contains 16 residues.